The 27 T cell receptor beta chains presented below share a single source sample, sequenced in a study of blood T cell repertoires in COVID-19. Profiling relied on immunoSEQ multiplex PCR, and the TCRdb table lists in-frame clones only, not all of them. The data hold over 15,000 clones, with about 81% observed a single time. The sample taken for sequencing was peripheral blood. These receptor sequences come from a middle-aged man with active or convalescent COVID-19.

The J gene is TRBJ2-2, the V gene TRBV5-4; 10 bases line up with TRBD2. Trimming cost V 7 bases and J 0 bases; bases outside gene matches: 9. Looked up from germline, CDR1 is SGHNT and CDR2 is YYREEE (reference sequence). This CDR3 has 17 residues. In nucleotides, the CDR3 is TGTGCCAGCCTCCGGACTAGCGGTTTCTCGAACACCGGGGAGCTGTTTTTT. Its protein is CASLRTSGFSNTGELFF.

V usage is TRBV10-3 and J usage is TRBJ1-2; TRBD1 agrees at 9 bases. Germline V gives CDR1 ENHRY, CDR2 SYGVKD. There are 12 residues in the CDR3. J was trimmed by 7 bases and V by 7 bases; bases with no gene match: 4. CDR3 residues: CAIKRTGVGYTF. The DNA of the CDR3 is TGTGCCATCAAAAGGACAGGGGTTGGCTACACCTTC.

J is TRBJ1-1 and V is TRBV4-1, with 8 bases fitting TRBD1. The V and J ends lost 5 bases and 7 bases, in that order; junction bases with no gene match: 9. Germline CDR1 and CDR2: MGHRA and YSYEKL. The CDR3 consists of 14 residues. The CDR3 nucleotides are TGCGCCAGCAGCGGACAGGGACCCCGCTTTGAAGCTTTCTTT. Encoded protein: CASSGQGPRFEAFF.

This chain joins TRBV6-5 and TRBJ1-1, with D perhaps TRBD1 (5 bases). Trimming took 8 bases from V and 2 from J, leaving 12 bases between them. Germline V gene data show CDR1 as MNHEY and CDR2 as SVGAGI. CDR3 length: 13 residues. The CDR3 DNA reads as TGTGCCAGCCCCCCTGACAGAAACACTGAAGCTTTCTTT. Amino acids: CASPPDRNTEAFF.

The chain combines TRBV7-3 with TRBJ2-5, with TRBD2 matching over 8 bases. This CDR3 contains 16 residues. V trimming: 5 bases; J trimming: 4 bases; junction bases outside the gene matches: 12. The germline CDR1 and CDR2 sequences are SGHTA and FQGTGA. The DNA of the CDR3 is TGTGCCAGCAGCCTCACCGGGGGGGCGCGGGGAGAGACCCAGTACTTC. Translated: CASSLTGGARGETQYF. The whole variable domain, remainder taken from reference TRBV7-3 and TRBJ2-5, is GAGVSQTPSNKVTEKGKYVELRCDPISGHTALYWYRQSLGQGPEFLIYFQGTGAADDSGLPNDRFFAVRPEGSVSTLKIQRTERGDSAVYLCASSLTGGARGETQYFGPGTRLLVL.

This sequence joins TRBV2 and TRBJ1-5; 10 bases match TRBD1. Per the germline V gene, CDR1 is SNHLY and CDR2 is FYNNEI. The CDR3 is 15 amino acids. The J segment lost 1 base and the V segment lost 5 bases, leaving 2 bases of the junction unmatched. The CDR3 DNA reads as TGTGCCAGCAGTCGGGACAGGGGAAGCAATCAGCCCCAGCATTTT. It is translated as CASSRDRGSNQPQHF.

This clone was detected once. This chain connects TRBV19 to TRBJ1-3, with a weak D call TRBD1 (5 bases). The CDR3 totals 16 residues. Trimming removed 2 bases at V and 2 bases at J, with 13 bases between. Germline V gene data show CDR1 as LNHDA and CDR2 as SQIVND (reference sequence). The CDR3 bases are TGTGCCAGTAGTATACAGGGAATTGTCCCTGGAAACACCATATATTTT. It encodes CASSIQGIVPGNTIYF.

The chain is built from TRBV18 and TRBJ2-7; 8 bases align to TRBD2. Germline CDR1 reads KGHSH; CDR2 reads LQKENI. The J segment lost 4 bases and the V segment lost 3 bases, leaving 8 bases of the junction unmatched. The CDR3 loop spans 15 amino acids. Written as DNA, the CDR3 is TGTGCCAGCTCACCGCGGGAGGACAGTTTATACGAGCAGTACTTC. Amino acid sequence: CASSPREDSLYEQYF.

Only one count was recorded for this clone. The chain recombines TRBV6-5 with TRBJ1-1, with D possibly TRBD1 on 5 matching bases. This CDR3 contains 12 residues. The germline CDR1 and CDR2 sequences are MNHEY and SVGAGI. Trimming left V 10 bases short and J 0 bases short, with 9 bases between. The CDR3 here is CAIQGMNTEAFF. DNA for the CDR3: TGTGCCATCCAGGGTATGAACACTGAAGCTTTCTTT.

The V and J genes are TRBV20-1 and TRBJ1-1; 10 positions agree with TRBD1. Per the germline V gene, CDR1 is DFQATT and CDR2 is SNEGSKA (reference sequence). Trimming at V came to 3 bases and at J to 4 bases, leaving 5 bases not matched to a gene. This CDR3 has 14 amino acids. The CDR3 spells CSASWRTGGTEAFF. In nucleotides, the CDR3 is TGCAGTGCTAGTTGGAGGACAGGGGGCACTGAAGCTTTCTTT.

This clone was detected only a few times. The chain has TRBV5-1 and TRBJ2-2, with a weak D call TRBD2 (7 bases). In germline, CDR1 is SGHRS, CDR2 YFSETQ. V was cut by 1 base and J by 3 bases, with 10 bases left in between. The CDR3 totals 15 residues. The CDR3 sequence: CASSLSGGYTGELFF. CDR3 nucleotide sequence: TGCGCCAGCAGCTTGTCGGGGGGCTACACCGGGGAGCTGTTTTTT.

The rearrangement joins TRBV5-8 to TRBJ1-2; 8 nucleotides match TRBD1. Germline-derived CDR1 and CDR2 are SGHTS and YDEGEE. With V trimmed by 4 bases and J by 5 bases, 10 bases remained unmatched. The CDR3 is 15 amino acids. The CDR3 here is CASSIPRGRLYGYTF. The CDR3 nucleotides are TGTGCCAGCAGCATTCCCAGGGGGCGCCTATATGGCTACACCTTC. The complete variable domain, with remaining parts taken from reference TRBV5-8 and TRBJ1-2, reads EAGVTQSPTHLIKTRGQQATLRCSPISGHTSVYWYQQALGLGLQFLLWYDEGEERNRGNFPPRFSGRQFPNYSSELNVNALELEDSALYLCASSIPRGRLYGYTFGSGTRLTVV.

The rearrangement links TRBV28 to TRBJ1-4, with 7 bases that match TRBD1. Trimming at V came to 1 base and at J to 3 bases, leaving 2 bases not matched to a gene. Germline CDR1 reads MDHEN; CDR2 reads SYDVKM. The CDR3 runs 15 residues. The CDR3 sequence: CASSLSTGANEKLFF. CDR3 nucleotide sequence: TGTGCCAGCAGTTTATCAACAGGGGCTAATGAAAAACTGTTTTTT. The full variable domain, its missing parts supplied by reference TRBV28 and TRBJ1-4, is DVKVTQSSRYLVKRTGEKVFLECVQDMDHENMFWYRQDPGLGLRLIYFSYDVKMKEKGDIPEGYSVSREKKERFSLILESASTNQTSMYLCASSLSTGANEKLFFGSGTQLSVL.

This clone was counted between two and nine times. The chain links TRBV13 to TRBJ2-2; TRBD2 agrees at 7 bases. V was pared by 0 bases and J by 4 bases, with 8 bases of the junction left unmatched. The germline V gene encodes CDR1 PRHDT and CDR2 FYEKMQ (reference sequence). The CDR3 loop spans 17 amino acids. CDR3 residues: CASSLGPGLLSTGELFF. DNA for the CDR3: TGTGCCAGCAGCTTAGGCCCGGGACTATTAAGCACCGGGGAGCTGTTTTTT.

V is TRBV7-9 and J is TRBJ1-1, with 7 bases aligning to TRBD1. The CDR3 has 16 amino acids. V lost 3 bases and J lost 0; bases outside the gene matches: 7. Germline V CDR1 and CDR2: SEHNR, FQNEAQ (reference sequence). As DNA, the CDR3 is TGTGCCAGCAGCTTTCGGACAGGTGGGATGAACACTGAAGCTTTCTTT. It encodes CASSFRTGGMNTEAFF.

The genes are TRBV7-8 and TRBJ1-2; unclear D gene. The CDR3 is made up of 12 amino acids. V shed 3 bases and J shed 8 bases, with 10 bases lying between them. Germline CDR1 is SGHVS and CDR2 is FQNEAQ. The chain's CDR3 is CASSFTHYGYTF. CDR3 bases: TGTGCCAGCAGCTTCACTCATTACGGCTACACCTTC.

V and J are TRBV3-1 (or the pseudogene TRBV3-2) and TRBJ1-1, with a weak D call TRBD1 (5 bases). The CDR3 runs 12 residues. CDR1 LGHDT and CDR2 YNNKEL come from the germline V gene (reference sequence). Trimming took off 1 base at V and 11 bases at J, with 11 bases between the two ends. The CDR3 sequence is CASSQAGGGAFF. The DNA of the CDR3 is TGTGCCAGCAGCCAAGCTGGGGGAGGGGCTTTCTTT.

The sample holds a few counts of this clone. The chain employs TRBV29-1 and TRBJ1-1; D is unclear. Trimming removed 7 bases from V and 0 bases from J, with 12 bases in between. The CDR3 loop spans 13 amino acids. CDR1 is SQVTM, CDR2 ANQGSEA, per germline. The CDR3 DNA sequence: TGCAGCGCCCTCACTCCGGTGAACACTGAAGCTTTCTTT. It translates to CSALTPVNTEAFF.

The V gene is TRBV7-9, the J gene TRBJ1-4; D possibly corresponds to TRBD1 (5 bases). The V end lost 0 bases, the J end lost 0 bases, and 11 bases lay between the germline ends. The germline V gene encodes CDR1 SEHNR and CDR2 FQNEAQ (reference sequence). This CDR3 region has 17 residues. DNA of the CDR3: TGTGCCAGCAGCTTAGCGGCAGGGCATGCAACTAATGAAAAACTGTTTTTT. Its protein product is CASSLAAGHATNEKLFF.

The V gene is TRBV7-2, the J gene TRBJ1-6; D remains ambiguous. V was shortened by 3 bases and J by 9 bases, with 9 bases between the two germline ends. CDR1 is SGHTA, CDR2 FQGNSA, per germline. The CDR3 runs to 13 residues. The DNA for the CDR3 is TGTGCCAGCAGCTTCGGGGTAGGTTCACCCCTCCACTTT. Amino acid sequence: CASSFGVGSPLHF.

The rearrangement links TRBV29-1 to TRBJ1-1, with 8 bases identical to TRBD1. The CDR3 has 12 residues. V gave up 4 bases and J gave up 6 bases; unmatched junction bases: 4. Per the germline V gene, CDR1 is SQVTM and CDR2 is ANQGSEA. This CDR3 reads CSVGQGYPEAFF. DNA for the CDR3: TGCAGCGTTGGACAGGGGTATCCTGAAGCTTTCTTT.

The chain carries TRBV2 and TRBJ1-6; D is possibly TRBD1 (5 bases). Germline lookup yields CDR1 SNHLY and CDR2 FYNNEI. This CDR3 spans 15 amino acids. With 4 bases removed from V and 7 bases from J, the gap between germline ends came to 14 bases. As DNA, the CDR3 is TGTGCCAGCAGTGGTCTAGGGGAGGGCAATTCACCCCTCCACTTT. This codes for CASSGLGEGNSPLHF.

J is TRBJ2-5 and V is TRBV5-1; no firm D call. The V end lost 1 base, the J end lost 2 bases, and 9 bases lay between the germline ends. This CDR3 is 14 amino acids long. Germline V gene sequence: CDR1 SGHRS, CDR2 YFSETQ. The CDR3 nucleotides are TGCGCCAGCAGCTTGTGGGCAACTCAAGAGACCCAGTACTTC. Protein: CASSLWATQETQYF.

Sample share makes this clone large. For the CDR3, the DNA is TGTGCCAGCAGCCAAGATCGGGACAGGCCACTGTACAAACTGTTTTTT. Protein product: CASSQDRDRPLYKLFF. The chain carries TRBV3-1 (or the pseudogene TRBV3-2) and TRBJ1-4, with TRBD1 matching 8 bases. Looked up from germline, CDR1 is LGHDT and CDR2 is YNNKEL (reference sequence). The J segment lost 11 bases and the V segment lost 0 bases, leaving 11 bases of the junction unmatched. This CDR3 is built from 16 residues.

The chain combines TRBV5-1 with TRBJ1-6; D call uncertain. This CDR3 spans 17 amino acids. CDR1 is SGHRS and CDR2 is YFSETQ in the germline V gene. V lost 1 base to trimming and J lost 0 bases, with 11 bases between them. The CDR3 region is CASSLNFRSSYNSPLHF. In nucleotides, the CDR3 is TGCGCCAGCAGCTTGAATTTTCGGAGCTCCTATAATTCACCCCTCCACTTT. The full variable domain, completed using reference TRBV5-1 and TRBJ1-6, is KAGVTQTPRYLIKTRGQQVTLSCSPISGHRSVSWYQQTPGQGLQFLFEYFSETQRNKGNFPGRFSGRQFSNSRSEMNVSTLELGDSALYLCASSLNFRSSYNSPLHFGNGTRLTVT.

This chain joins TRBV9 and TRBJ2-2; 8 nucleotides line up with TRBD1. Unmatched junction bases numbered 5, after V lost 4 bases and J lost 3 bases. Germline V CDR1 and CDR2: SGDLS, YYNGEE. The CDR3 length is 15 residues. The CDR3, as DNA: TGTGCCAGCAGCAATACAGGGGGACACACCGGGGAGCTGTTTTTT. It yields the protein CASSNTGGHTGELFF.

The chain is built from TRBV24-1 and TRBJ2-3; tentatively, D is TRBD1 (6 bases). The CDR3 extends over 14 amino acids. Per the germline V gene, CDR1 is KGHDR and CDR2 is SFDVKD. Trimming shortened V by 4 bases and J by 2 bases, and 9 bases separated the two germline ends. CDR3 DNA sequence: TGTGCCACCAGTGACCCAGGGGCCACAGATACGCAGTATTTT. Protein sequence: CATSDPGATDTQYF.